Presented here are 18 T cell receptor beta chains from one specimen sequenced in a study of technical replicates of blood from a few donors. Sequenced by immunoSEQ multiplex PCR; TCRdb stores in-frame clones only, minus some. This sample has fewer than 45,000 clones, with about 96% found just once. Sequenced sample: T cells isolated from PBMCs. The receptors originated from a human donor in good health.

This clone has just one count. The gene calls are TRBV4-2 and TRBJ2-7, with TRBD2 matching over 9 bases. Trimming cost V 0 bases and J 6 bases; bases outside gene matches: 12. The CDR3 spans 17 residues. Germline CDR1 and CDR2: LGHNA and YNFKEQ. The CDR3 spells CASSQDGLAGESIEQYF. The CDR3 coding sequence is TGTGCCAGCAGCCAAGATGGGTTAGCGGGAGAATCGATCGAGCAGTACTTC.

J is TRBJ2-7 and V is TRBV10-1, with D possibly TRBD2 on 5 matching bases. Germline V gene lookup returns CDR1 WNHNN and CDR2 SYGVQD (reference sequence). This CDR3 is 12 amino acids long. The germline V and J ends were trimmed by 4 bases and 5 bases, with 9 bases remaining between them. CDR3 DNA sequence: TGCGCCAGCAGTGGAGGAGGAAACGAGCAGTACTTC. Translating it yields CASSGGGNEQYF.

V is TRBV28 and J is TRBJ1-5; 10 bases line up with TRBD1. The germline gives CDR1 MDHEN, CDR2 SYDVKM. The CDR3 contains 17 residues. Germline trimming cut 4 bases from V and 2 bases from J; bases unmatched to any gene: 8. The DNA of the CDR3 is TGTGCCAGCAGTTCCAACCGAGGACAGGGGGGCAATCAGCCCCAGCATTTT. It encodes CASSSNRGQGGNQPQHF.

The V gene is TRBV19, the J gene TRBJ1-3, with 8 bases aligning to TRBD1. J gave up 6 bases and V 8 bases, and 6 bases lay outside the gene matches. CDR3 length: 13 residues. The germline CDR1 and CDR2 sequences are LNHDA and SQIVND (reference sequence). The CDR3 loop is CASSGTGLNTIYF. CDR3 DNA sequence: TGTGCCAGTTCCGGGACAGGATTAAACACCATATATTTT.

The chain uses TRBV28 and TRBJ2-7, with 9 nucleotides matching TRBD1. CDR1 is MDHEN and CDR2 is SYDVKM in the germline V gene. Germline trimming cut 5 bases from V and 3 bases from J; bases unmatched to any gene: 11. The CDR3 has 16 amino acids. As DNA, the CDR3 is TGTGCCAGCAGTAAAATTTCCGGGACAGGGTTCTACGAGCAGTACTTC. Amino acids: CASSKISGTGFYEQYF. Full variable domain (rest looked up from reference TRBV28 and TRBJ2-7): DVKVTQSSRYLVKRTGEKVFLECVQDMDHENMFWYRQDPGLGLRLIYFSYDVKMKEKGDIPEGYSVSREKKERFSLILESASTNQTSMYLCASSKISGTGFYEQYFGPGTRLTVT.

The chain links TRBV6-1 to TRBJ1-5; D perhaps matches TRBD1 (5 bases). Deletions cut 0 bases from V and 6 bases from J, with 9 bases between. CDR3 length: 14 amino acids. Germline V gives CDR1 MNHNS, CDR2 SASEGT. The CDR3 nucleotides read TGTGCCAGCAGTGAAGCTGGGGGGGTTCAGCCCCAGCATTTT. Protein product: CASSEAGGVQPQHF.

This CDR3 is CAWGGVAYNEQFF. In nucleotides, the CDR3 is TGTGCCTGGGGAGGGGTTGCCTACAATGAGCAGTTCTTC. The V gene is TRBV30, the J gene TRBJ2-1, with D possibly being TRBD2 (6 bases). With 5 bases removed from V and 2 bases from J, the gap between germline ends came to 10 bases. Germline lookup yields CDR1 GTSNPN and CDR2 SVGIG (reference sequence). The CDR3 has 13 amino acids.

The chain carries TRBV6-5 and TRBJ2-3; TRBD1 aligns across 10 bases. CDR1 and CDR2 (germline): MNHEY, SVGAGI. This CDR3 is built from 15 residues. Trimming took 2 bases from V and 3 from J; bases not matched to a gene: 2. This chain's CDR3 is CASSYGQGGTDTQYF. The CDR3 nucleotides are TGTGCCAGCAGTTACGGACAGGGGGGAACAGATACGCAGTATTTT.

This chain links TRBV11-3 with TRBJ1-1; D unresolved. Trimming cost V 0 bases and J 7 bases, with 6 bases left between them. The length of the CDR3 is 12 residues. Germline lookup yields CDR1 SGHNT and CDR2 YENEEA. The CDR3 here is CASSLDRGEAFF. The CDR3 region has the DNA TGTGCCAGCAGCTTAGATCGGGGTGAAGCTTTCTTT.

The V gene is TRBV11-2, the J gene TRBJ1-4; D possibly corresponds to TRBD1 (5 bases). CDR1 is SGHAT, CDR2 FQNNGV, per germline. The CDR3 runs to 15 residues. V gave up 3 bases and J gave up 5 bases, with 13 bases separating them. The CDR3 protein is CASSLLGGRNEKLFF. The CDR3 bases are TGTGCCAGCAGCTTGTTGGGGGGTCGAAATGAAAAACTGTTTTTT.

This chain links TRBV19 with TRBJ1-4; TRBD1 might be the D (5 bases). Germline lookup yields CDR1 LNHDA and CDR2 SQIVND (reference sequence). Trimming removed 5 bases at V and 1 base at J, with 14 bases between. CDR3 size: 16 residues. CDR3 protein: CASSGQGGLTNEKLFF. The CDR3 DNA sequence: TGTGCCAGTAGTGGCCAGGGAGGGTTAACTAATGAAAAACTGTTTTTT.

V and J are TRBV11-2 and TRBJ1-4; D is ambiguous. V shed 4 bases and J shed 0 bases, with 9 bases lying between them. Germline CDR1 and CDR2: SGHAT and FQNNGV. The length of the CDR3 is 15 residues. The CDR3 spells CASSSDGATNEKLFF. DNA of the CDR3: TGTGCCAGCAGCTCGGACGGGGCAACTAATGAAAAACTGTTTTTT.

V usage is TRBV15 and J usage is TRBJ2-7, with 7 bases identical to TRBD1. Trimming removed 3 bases from V and 2 bases from J; junction bases left unmatched: 4. The CDR3 is made up of 14 amino acids. Germline loops: CDR1 LNHNV, CDR2 YYDKDF (reference sequence). The CDR3 here is CATSSPGQPYEQYF. CDR3 nucleotides: TGTGCCACCAGCAGCCCGGGACAGCCCTACGAGCAGTACTTC.

For the CDR3, the DNA is TGTGCCAGCAGCTTCTGGACTAGCGGTACCACCTACAATGAGCAGTTCTTC. Its translation: CASSFWTSGTTYNEQFF. The genes are TRBV7-2 and TRBJ2-1; TRBD2 aligns across 10 bases. V was pared by 3 bases and J by 2 bases, with 7 bases of the junction left unmatched. Germline CDR1 and CDR2: SGHTA and FQGNSA. The CDR3 consists of 17 residues.

The rearrangement joins TRBV27 to TRBJ2-3, with TRBD1 matching 8 bases. J was trimmed by 4 bases and V by 1 base; bases with no gene match: 7. The CDR3 has 16 residues. Germline lookup yields CDR1 MNHEY and CDR2 SMNVEV (reference sequence). The CDR3 spells CASSLLLGQGADTQYF. DNA for the CDR3: TGTGCCAGCAGTTTATTGCTTGGACAGGGAGCAGATACGCAGTATTTT.

V is TRBV28 and J is TRBJ2-7; 8 positions match TRBD1. The CDR3 totals 15 residues. V was clipped by 6 bases and J by 1 base; unmatched bases: 8. Germline V CDR1 and CDR2: MDHEN, SYDVKM. The CDR3 reads CASRKRTGNSYEQYF. In DNA, the CDR3 is TGTGCCAGCAGAAAAAGGACAGGGAATTCCTACGAGCAGTACTTC.

This clone is a singleton in its sample. The gene calls are TRBV29-1 and TRBJ2-1; TRBD2 matches 14 bases. The CDR3 is 19 amino acids. With V trimmed by 0 bases and J by 1 base, 8 bases remained unmatched. Germline lookup yields CDR1 SQVTM and CDR2 ANQGSEA. The CDR3 loop is CSVEDRGTSGRLSYNEQFF. As DNA, the CDR3 is TGCAGCGTTGAAGATCGCGGGACTAGCGGGAGATTATCCTACAATGAGCAGTTCTTC.

The chain has TRBV4-1 and TRBJ2-1, with 9 nucleotides matching TRBD2. The CDR3 has 15 amino acids. The V gene's germline CDR1 is MGHRA and CDR2 YSYEKL. V lost 6 bases, J lost 6 bases, and 9 bases stayed unmatched. This CDR3 reads CASRGTSPLSNEQFF. Written as DNA, the CDR3 is TGCGCCAGCAGGGGGACTAGCCCTCTGTCCAATGAGCAGTTCTTC.